What follows are 29 T cell receptor beta chains derived from one specimen sequenced in a study of blood T cell repertoires in COVID-19 (dated by TCRdb to about 2020). Library preparation employed the immunoSEQ multiplex PCR assay. What TCRdb holds here is the immuneACCESS table cut down to in-frame rearrangements. Part of the clones is not present; checked against another copy, under half of the missing clones reflect an unresolved V gene, and the others are unexplained. The sample table records roughly 60,000 clones; 80% to 95% of these occur just once. The biggest ten clones account for 9% to 9.5% of the sample. The sequenced sample consisted of peripheral blood. All receptors derive from a woman of 80 years or more with active COVID-19.

The gene calls are TRBV28 and TRBJ1-6; D is unresolved. CDR1 and CDR2 from the germline V gene are MDHEN and SYDVKM. This CDR3 comprises 15 residues. Trimming cost V 3 bases and J 4 bases, with 10 bases left between them. The CDR3, as DNA: TGTGCCAGCAGTTTGGCAGGACTATATAATTCACCCCTCCACTTT. This translates into CASSLAGLYNSPLHF.

This sequence joins TRBV6-4 and TRBJ2-2, with D possibly matching TRBD1 (5 bases). Deletions cut 0 bases from V and 3 bases from J, with 11 bases between. Germline V gene lookup returns CDR1 MRHNA and CDR2 SNTAGT. The CDR3 runs to 16 residues. CDR3 amino acids: CASSDSGQGDTGELFF. The CDR3 DNA reads TGTGCCAGCAGTGACTCGGGGCAGGGTGACACCGGGGAGCTGTTTTTT.

The chain joins TRBV7-9 to TRBJ2-3; TRBD1 might be the D (6 bases). The CDR3 consists of 11 residues. Germline V gene data show CDR1 as SEHNR and CDR2 as FQNEAQ (reference sequence). Trimming shortened V by 6 bases and J by 10 bases, and 11 bases separated the two germline ends. The CDR3 loop is CASRLQGPQYF. Here the CDR3 DNA reads TGTGCCAGCAGGTTGCAGGGGCCGCAGTATTTT. Variable domain in full (rest from reference TRBV7-9 and TRBJ2-3): DTGVSQNPRHKITKRGQNVTFRCDPISEHNRLYWYRQTLGQGPEFLTYFQNEAQLEKSRLLSDRFSAERPKGSFSTLEIQRTEQGDSAMYLCASRLQGPQYFGPGTRLTVL.

The J gene is TRBJ2-7, the V gene TRBV6-5; TRBD1 matches 12 bases. CDR1 is MNHEY and CDR2 is SVGAGI in the germline V gene. CDR3 length equals 15 residues. V trimming: 6 bases; J trimming: 7 bases; junction bases outside the gene matches: 10. Here the CDR3 DNA reads TGTGCCAGCAGCGCCGGGACAGGGGGCAACGGGGAGCAGTACGTC. Translating it yields CASSAGTGGNGEQYV.

The chain is built from TRBV3-1 (or the pseudogene TRBV3-2) and TRBJ2-3; no firm D call. This CDR3 spans 15 amino acids. Per the germline V gene, CDR1 is LGHDT and CDR2 is YNNKEL (reference sequence). V was shortened by 4 bases and J by 3 bases, with 14 bases between the two germline ends. The CDR3 region is CASSPSLTRTDTQYF. The CDR3 nucleotides read TGTGCCAGCAGCCCGTCATTGACAAGGACAGATACGCAGTATTTT.

The chain is built from TRBV28 and TRBJ2-1; no definite D call. Deletions cut 3 bases from V and 10 bases from J, with 10 bases between. The germline V gene encodes CDR1 MDHEN and CDR2 SYDVKM. The CDR3 sequence is 12 residues long. The CDR3 DNA follows: TGTGCCAGCAGTTTCTCCGTCCGGGAGCAGTTCTTC. Translating gives CASSFSVREQFF.

Only one count was recorded for this clone. The V gene is TRBV7-9, the J gene TRBJ1-4; D unresolved. Trimming removed 4 bases at V and 5 bases at J, with 14 bases between. CDR1 is SEHNR, CDR2 FQNEAQ, per germline (reference sequence). This CDR3 has 15 amino acids. This CDR3 reads CASSSTRGRNEKLFF. The DNA for the CDR3 is TGTGCCAGCAGCTCGACAAGAGGGCGGAATGAAAAACTGTTTTTT. Full variable domain (rest looked up from reference TRBV7-9 and TRBJ1-4): DTGVSQNPRHKITKRGQNVTFRCDPISEHNRLYWYRQTLGQGPEFLTYFQNEAQLEKSRLLSDRFSAERPKGSFSTLEIQRTEQGDSAMYLCASSSTRGRNEKLFFGSGTQLSVL.

The chain carries TRBV28 and TRBJ1-5; 9 positions match TRBD1. This CDR3 comprises 15 residues. The V and J ends lost 6 bases and 5 bases, in that order; junction bases with no gene match: 8. Per germline, CDR1 MDHEN and CDR2 SYDVKM. This CDR3 reads CASSPRGQGYQPQHF. The DNA for the CDR3 is TGTGCCAGCAGCCCCAGGGGACAGGGTTATCAGCCCCAGCATTTT.

The chain links TRBV5-1 to TRBJ2-7, with D possibly being TRBD1 (6 bases). V was cut by 4 bases and J by 4 bases, with 12 bases left in between. Germline CDR1 is SGHRS and CDR2 is YFSETQ. The CDR3 sequence is 13 residues long. The CDR3 loop reads CASSPGQPYEQYF. The CDR3 DNA follows: TGCGCCAGCAGCCCGGGACAACCTTACGAGCAGTACTTC.

This CDR3 is CASSQGPRGGTDTQYF. CDR3 coding DNA: TGTGCCAGCAGCCAAGGACCCAGGGGAGGCACAGATACGCAGTATTTT. This chain connects TRBV3-1 (or the pseudogene TRBV3-2) to TRBJ2-3; maybe TRBD1 (6 bases). The V and J ends lost 1 base and 1 base respectively, with 12 bases between them. The germline V gene encodes CDR1 LGHDT and CDR2 YNNKEL (reference sequence). The length of the CDR3 is 16 residues.

V usage is TRBV9 and J usage is TRBJ1-2; D not resolved. Trimming took off 3 bases at V and 3 bases at J, with 12 bases between the two ends. CDR3 length equals 14 residues. Germline CDR1 and CDR2: SGDLS and YYNGEE. The DNA of the CDR3 is TGTGCCAGCAGCGCCGGGGAGAGGGACTATGGCTACACCTTC. As protein: CASSAGERDYGYTF.

V and J are TRBV2 and TRBJ2-3, with 10 bases that match TRBD2. The CDR3 has 16 residues. Germline lookup yields CDR1 SNHLY and CDR2 FYNNEI. V shed 6 bases and J 0 bases; nucleotides not matched to a gene: 6. CDR3 nucleotides: TGTGCCAGCAGCCGCGGACTAGCGGTTAGCACAGATACGCAGTATTTT. The encoded protein is CASSRGLAVSTDTQYF.

This clone has only one observation. The chain couples TRBV5-1 to TRBJ2-2, with 10 bases lining up with TRBD2. This CDR3 has 16 residues. CDR1 and CDR2 (germline): SGHRS, YFSETQ. V was pared by 1 base and J by 6 bases, with 6 bases of the junction left unmatched. The CDR3 DNA follows: TGCGCCAGCAGCTTGAAGGCTAGCGGGAGCTCCGGGGAGCTGTTTTTT. Translating it yields CASSLKASGSSGELFF.

This chain connects TRBV9 to TRBJ2-1, with 8 nucleotides matching TRBD2. Unmatched junction bases numbered 13, after V lost 3 bases and J lost 8 bases. Germline V gene lookup returns CDR1 SGDLS and CDR2 YYNGEE. The CDR3 is made up of 16 amino acids. CDR3 protein: CASSESVVAGSDEQFF. CDR3 DNA: TGTGCCAGCAGCGAGTCTGTGGTAGCGGGAAGCGATGAGCAGTTCTTC.

The chain is built from TRBV7-9 and TRBJ2-5, with a possible D match to TRBD1 (5 bases). Germline loops: CDR1 SEHNR, CDR2 FQNEAQ (reference sequence). The CDR3 is made up of 12 amino acids. Trimming took off 5 bases at V and 9 bases at J, with 13 bases between the two ends. The CDR3 loop is CASSGSRGAQYF. The CDR3 DNA reads TGTGCCAGCAGCGGGTCTAGGGGCGCCCAGTACTTC.

This chain joins TRBV7-6 and TRBJ2-7, with 15 bases lining up with TRBD2. This CDR3 is 20 amino acids long. Germline CDR1 is SGHVS and CDR2 is FNYEAQ. V was clipped by 1 base and J by 0 bases; unmatched bases: 10. The CDR3, as DNA: TGTGCCAGCAGCTTAGACAGGACTAGCGGGGGGGGCTCGGGCTCCTACGAGCAGTACGTC. It encodes CASSLDRTSGGGSGSYEQYV.

This clone has more than one count but fewer than ten. The J gene is TRBJ1-3, the V gene TRBV3-1 (or the pseudogene TRBV3-2); tentative D call: TRBD1 (5 bases). V was cut by 7 bases and J by 6 bases, with 16 bases left in between. CDR1 LGHDT and CDR2 YNNKEL come from the germline V gene (reference sequence). The CDR3 spans 14 residues. The CDR3 bases are TGTGCCAGCAACCAGGGCCTCCGGGAAAACACCATATATTTT. It is translated as CASNQGLRENTIYF.

This chain joins TRBV19 and TRBJ2-7; 7 bases match TRBD2. The CDR3 consists of 15 residues. Per the germline V gene, CDR1 is LNHDA and CDR2 is SQIVND (reference sequence). V shed 3 bases and J 2 bases; nucleotides not matched to a gene: 7. The CDR3 nucleotides are TGTGCCAGTAGTATCGGCGGGAGAATCCCCTACGAGCAGTACTTC. Translated: CASSIGGRIPYEQYF.

The chain joins TRBV3-1 (or the pseudogene TRBV3-2) to TRBJ2-3; 11 positions agree with TRBD2. The V segment lost 3 bases and the J segment 4 bases; nucleotides outside the gene matches: 6. The CDR3 totals 16 residues. Germline assignment: CDR1 LGHDT and CDR2 YNNKEL (reference sequence). The CDR3 here is CASSQFSGGASDTQYF. CDR3 DNA: TGTGCCAGCAGCCAGTTTAGCGGGGGGGCCTCAGATACGCAGTATTTT.

This rearrangement joins TRBV10-3 to TRBJ2-1, with TRBD2 identical over 8 bases. The germline V gene encodes CDR1 ENHRY and CDR2 SYGVKD. Trimming cost V 2 bases and J 6 bases; bases outside gene matches: 9. The CDR3 extends over 16 amino acids. CDR3 region: CAISESGAGEGNEQFF. For the CDR3, the DNA is TGTGCCATCAGTGAGAGCGGAGCGGGAGAGGGCAATGAGCAGTTCTTC.

The chain has TRBV5-5 and TRBJ2-3; D is ambiguous. There are 17 residues in the CDR3. Germline V gene data show CDR1 as SGHKS and CDR2 as YYEKEE (reference sequence). The V gene lost 4 bases and the J gene lost 4 bases, with 22 bases spanning the gap. This CDR3 reads CASSRKTAGARADTQYF. The CDR3 DNA sequence: TGTGCCAGCAGCCGTAAGACTGCCGGTGCTCGAGCAGATACGCAGTATTTT.

The chain is built from TRBV19 and TRBJ2-3; a weak D match, TRBD1 (6 bases). The CDR3 runs 12 residues. CDR1 is LNHDA and CDR2 is SQIVND in the germline V gene (reference sequence). Trimming removed 10 bases at V and 5 bases at J, with 13 bases between. The CDR3 sequence: CATSEGGDTQYF. Here the CDR3 DNA reads TGTGCCACCTCGGAAGGGGGAGATACGCAGTATTTT. Supplemented by reference TRBV19 and TRBJ2-3, the full variable domain reads DGGITQSPKYLFRKEGQNVTLSCEQNLNHDAMYWYRQDPGQGLRLIYYSQIVNDFQKGDIAEGYSVSREKKESFPLTVTSAQKNPTAFYLCATSEGGDTQYFGPGTRLTVL.

The genes are TRBV19 and TRBJ2-3; perhaps TRBD2 as D (5 bases). CDR1 and CDR2 (germline): LNHDA, SQIVND (reference sequence). The length of the CDR3 is 14 residues. The V end lost 11 bases, the J end lost 0 bases, and 15 bases lay between the germline ends. CDR3 loop: CASSPPKSTDTQYF. CDR3 in DNA: TGTGCCTCTAGCCCACCCAAGAGCACAGATACGCAGTATTTT.

This clone was recorded once. The chain carries TRBV4-1 and TRBJ2-1; D is perhaps TRBD2 (5 bases). Germline CDR1 reads MGHRA; CDR2 reads YSYEKL. CDR3 size: 13 residues. Trimming removed 2 bases from V and 7 bases from J, with 9 bases in between. The CDR3 region has the DNA TGCGCCAGCAGCCAAACACTAGGAAATGAGCAGTTCTTC. Translation gives CASSQTLGNEQFF.

This sequence joins TRBV11-2 and TRBJ2-1; D is perhaps TRBD1 (6 bases). Per the germline V gene, CDR1 is SGHAT and CDR2 is FQNNGV. V was pared by 6 bases and J by 0 bases, with 9 bases between. CDR3 size: 14 residues. The CDR3 here is CASRSGVSYNEQFF. The CDR3 DNA follows: TGTGCCAGCAGGTCAGGGGTCTCCTACAATGAGCAGTTCTTC.

A word on this clone: Other nucleotide sequences in the sample specify the same CDR3. The rearrangement uses TRBV4-2 and TRBJ1-5; D ambiguous. Trimming cost V 0 bases and J 4 bases, with 10 bases left between them. The CDR3 runs to 15 residues. Germline CDR1 and CDR2: LGHNA and YNFKEQ. CDR3: CASSQDLGGNQPQHF. CDR3 coding DNA: TGTGCCAGCAGCCAAGATTTAGGAGGTAATCAGCCCCAGCATTTT.

The chain combines TRBV21-1 with TRBJ1-5. TRBV21-1 is a documented pseudogene. CDR3 size: 15 residues. CDR3 region: CASSGRGPPNQPQHF. In nucleotides, the CDR3 is TGTGCCAGCAGCGGCCGGGGTCCCCCCAATCAGCCCCAGCATTTT.

The chain is built from TRBV10-3 and TRBJ2-2, with D perhaps TRBD1 (5 bases). V lost 3 bases, J lost 4 bases, and 9 bases lay in between. This CDR3 spans 14 amino acids. The V gene's germline CDR1 is ENHRY and CDR2 SYGVKD. DNA of the CDR3: TGTGCCATCAGTGATGACAGACTCACCGGGGAGCTGTTTTTT. Amino acids: CAISDDRLTGELFF.

This chain connects TRBV29-1 to TRBJ1-1; D not resolved. Per the germline V gene, CDR1 is SQVTM and CDR2 is ANQGSEA. Trimming took off 7 bases at V and 1 base at J, with 13 bases between the two ends. This CDR3 spans 13 amino acids. The CDR3 DNA sequence: TGCAGCGGGAAGACGGGTAAGAACACTGAAGCTTTCTTT. Protein: CSGKTGKNTEAFF.